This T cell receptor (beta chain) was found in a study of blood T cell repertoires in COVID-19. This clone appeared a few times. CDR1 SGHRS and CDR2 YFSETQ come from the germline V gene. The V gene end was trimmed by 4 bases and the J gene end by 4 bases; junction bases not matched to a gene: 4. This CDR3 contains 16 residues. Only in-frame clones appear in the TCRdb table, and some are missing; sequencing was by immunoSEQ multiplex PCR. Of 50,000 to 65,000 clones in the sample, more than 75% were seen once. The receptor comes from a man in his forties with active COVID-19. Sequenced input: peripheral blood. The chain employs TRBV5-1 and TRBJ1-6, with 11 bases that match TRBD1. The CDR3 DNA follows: TGCGCCAGCAGCACCCGGGACAGGGGGTATAATTCACCCCTCCACTTT. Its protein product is CASSTRDRGYNSPLHF.